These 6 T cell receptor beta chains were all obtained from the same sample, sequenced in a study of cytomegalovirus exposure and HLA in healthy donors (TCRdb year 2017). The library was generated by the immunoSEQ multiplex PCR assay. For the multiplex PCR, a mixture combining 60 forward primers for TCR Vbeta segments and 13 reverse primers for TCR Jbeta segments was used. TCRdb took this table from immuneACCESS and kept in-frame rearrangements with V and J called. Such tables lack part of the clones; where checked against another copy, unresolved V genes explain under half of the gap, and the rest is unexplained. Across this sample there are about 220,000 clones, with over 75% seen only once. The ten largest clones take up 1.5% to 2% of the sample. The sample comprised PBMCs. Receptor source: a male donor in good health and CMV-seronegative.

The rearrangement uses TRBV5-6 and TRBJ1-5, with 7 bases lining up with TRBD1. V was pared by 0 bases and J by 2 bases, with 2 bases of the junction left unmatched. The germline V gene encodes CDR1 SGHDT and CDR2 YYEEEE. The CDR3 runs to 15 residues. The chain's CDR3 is CASSLGQGGNQPQHF. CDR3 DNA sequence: TGTGCCAGCAGCTTGGGACAGGGTGGCAATCAGCCCCAGCATTTT.

The CDR3 loop is CASSLRGRITGELFF. The CDR3 region has the DNA TGTGCCAGCAGCTTAAGGGGCCGCATCACCGGGGAGCTGTTTTTT. V and J are TRBV7-8 and TRBJ2-2; D may be TRBD1 (5 bases). The CDR3 runs 15 residues. Trimming took off 2 bases at V and 4 bases at J, with 11 bases between the two ends. Germline CDR1 and CDR2: SGHVS and FQNEAQ. The variable domain in full, with the rest retrieved from reference TRBV7-8 and TRBJ2-2, is GAGVSQSPRYKVAKRGQDVALRCDPISGHVSLFWYQQALGQGPEFLTYFQNEAQLDKSGLPSDRFFAERPEGSVSTLKIQRTQQEDSAVYLCASSLRGRITGELFFGEGSRLTVL.

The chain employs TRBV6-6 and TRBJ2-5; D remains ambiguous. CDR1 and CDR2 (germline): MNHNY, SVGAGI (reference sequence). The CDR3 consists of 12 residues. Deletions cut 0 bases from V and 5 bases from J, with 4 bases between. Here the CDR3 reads CASSYSRETQYF. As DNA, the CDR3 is TGTGCCAGCAGTTACTCCAGGGAGACCCAGTACTTC.

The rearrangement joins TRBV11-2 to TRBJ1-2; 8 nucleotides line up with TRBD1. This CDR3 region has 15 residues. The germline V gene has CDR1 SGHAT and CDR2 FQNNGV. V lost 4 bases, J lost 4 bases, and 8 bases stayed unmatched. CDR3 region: CASSSIRGQIYGYTF. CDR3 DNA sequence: TGTGCCAGCAGCTCGATCAGGGGGCAGATCTATGGCTACACCTTC.

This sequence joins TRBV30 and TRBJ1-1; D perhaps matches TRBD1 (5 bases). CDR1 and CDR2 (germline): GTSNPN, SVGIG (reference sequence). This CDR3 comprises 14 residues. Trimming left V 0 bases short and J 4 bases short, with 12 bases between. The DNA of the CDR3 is TGTGCCTGGAGTGTCGGAGGGGCCGGCACTGAAGCTTTCTTT. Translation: CAWSVGGAGTEAFF.

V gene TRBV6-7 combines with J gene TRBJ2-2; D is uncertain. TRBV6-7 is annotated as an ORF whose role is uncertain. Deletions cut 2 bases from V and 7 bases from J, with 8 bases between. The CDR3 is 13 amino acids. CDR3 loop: CASSYECNGELFF. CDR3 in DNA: TGTGCCAGCAGTTACGAGTGCAACGGGGAGCTGTTTTTT.